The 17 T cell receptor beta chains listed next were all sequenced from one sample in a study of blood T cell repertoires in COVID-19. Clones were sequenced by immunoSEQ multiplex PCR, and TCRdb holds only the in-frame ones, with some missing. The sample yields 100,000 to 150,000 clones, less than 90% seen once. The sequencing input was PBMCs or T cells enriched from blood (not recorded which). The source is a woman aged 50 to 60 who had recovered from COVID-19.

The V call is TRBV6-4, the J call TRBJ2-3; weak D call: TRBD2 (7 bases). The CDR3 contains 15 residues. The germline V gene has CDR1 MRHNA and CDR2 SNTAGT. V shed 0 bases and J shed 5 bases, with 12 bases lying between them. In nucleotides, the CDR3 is TGTGCCAGCAGTGACTCGGCAGGGGAGGGAGATACGCAGTATTTT. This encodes CASSDSAGEGDTQYF.

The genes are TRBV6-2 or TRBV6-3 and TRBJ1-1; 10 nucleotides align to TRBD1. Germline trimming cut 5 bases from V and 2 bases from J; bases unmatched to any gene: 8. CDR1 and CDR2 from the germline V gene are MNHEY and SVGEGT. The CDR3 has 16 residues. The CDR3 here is CASSPWTGGTNTEAFF. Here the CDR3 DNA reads TGTGCCAGCAGTCCCTGGACAGGGGGGACCAACACTGAAGCTTTCTTT.

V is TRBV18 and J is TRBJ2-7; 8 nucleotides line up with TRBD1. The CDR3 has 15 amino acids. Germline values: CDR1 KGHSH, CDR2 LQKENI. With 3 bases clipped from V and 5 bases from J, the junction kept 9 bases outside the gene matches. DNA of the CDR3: TGTGCCAGCTCACCCCTGGACAGGGCAGAAGACGAGCAGTACTTC. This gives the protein CASSPLDRAEDEQYF.

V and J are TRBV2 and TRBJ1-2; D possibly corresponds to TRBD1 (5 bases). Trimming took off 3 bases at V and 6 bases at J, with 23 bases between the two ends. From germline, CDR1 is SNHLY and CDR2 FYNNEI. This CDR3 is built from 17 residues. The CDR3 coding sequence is TGTGCCAGCAGTGATTCGGGGAGGGGTGTATCAATAGATGGCTACACCTTC. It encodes CASSDSGRGVSIDGYTF.

The CDR3 DNA sequence: TGCGCCAGCAGCCATCCCCTTGTGGGAGGGGAGGGCCAAGAGACCCAGTACTTC. Its protein is CASSHPLVGGEGQETQYF. The chain is built from TRBV4-1 and TRBJ2-5; 7 nucleotides match TRBD2. Germline lookup yields CDR1 MGHRA and CDR2 YSYEKL. After removal of 3 bases from V and 1 base from J, the junction contained 14 bases not matched to a gene. There are 18 residues in the CDR3.

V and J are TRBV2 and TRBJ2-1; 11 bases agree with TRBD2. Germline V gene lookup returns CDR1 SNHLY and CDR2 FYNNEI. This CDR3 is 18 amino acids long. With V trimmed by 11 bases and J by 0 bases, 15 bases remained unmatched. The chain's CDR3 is CAATGTQGLADSYNEQFF. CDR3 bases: TGTGCCGCGACCGGGACACAGGGACTAGCGGACTCCTACAATGAGCAGTTCTTC.

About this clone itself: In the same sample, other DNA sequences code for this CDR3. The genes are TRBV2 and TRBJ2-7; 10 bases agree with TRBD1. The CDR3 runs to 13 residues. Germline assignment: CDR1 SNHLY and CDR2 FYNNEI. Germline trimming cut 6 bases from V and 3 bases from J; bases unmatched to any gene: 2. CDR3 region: CASSGQGVYEQYF. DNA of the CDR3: TGTGCCAGCAGCGGACAGGGGGTCTACGAGCAGTACTTC.

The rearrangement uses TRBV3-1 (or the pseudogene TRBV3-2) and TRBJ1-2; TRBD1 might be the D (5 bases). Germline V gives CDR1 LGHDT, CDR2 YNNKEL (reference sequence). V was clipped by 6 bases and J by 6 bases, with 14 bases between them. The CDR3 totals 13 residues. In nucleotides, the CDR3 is TGTGCCAGCAGGGCGGGAAGGGGCGATGGCTACACCTTC. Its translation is CASRAGRGDGYTF.

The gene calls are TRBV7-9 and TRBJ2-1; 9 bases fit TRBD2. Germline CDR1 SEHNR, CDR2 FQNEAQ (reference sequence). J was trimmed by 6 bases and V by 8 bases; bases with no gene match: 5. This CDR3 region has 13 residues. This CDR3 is CASLGLAFNEQFF. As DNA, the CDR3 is TGTGCCAGCTTGGGACTAGCATTCAATGAGCAGTTCTTC.

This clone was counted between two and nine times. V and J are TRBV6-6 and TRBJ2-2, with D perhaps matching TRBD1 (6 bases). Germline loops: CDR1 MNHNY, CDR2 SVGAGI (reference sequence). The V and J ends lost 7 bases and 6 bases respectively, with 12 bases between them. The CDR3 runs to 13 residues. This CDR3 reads CASKTGSAGELFF. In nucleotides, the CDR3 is TGTGCCAGCAAAACAGGGTCTGCCGGGGAGCTGTTTTTT.

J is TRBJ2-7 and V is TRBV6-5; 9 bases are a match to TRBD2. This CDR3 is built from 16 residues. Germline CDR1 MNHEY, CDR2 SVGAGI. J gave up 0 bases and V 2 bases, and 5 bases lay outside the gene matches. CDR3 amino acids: CASSYSGGRSSYEQYF. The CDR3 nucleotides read TGTGCCAGCAGTTACAGCGGGGGGCGCAGCTCCTACGAGCAGTACTTC.

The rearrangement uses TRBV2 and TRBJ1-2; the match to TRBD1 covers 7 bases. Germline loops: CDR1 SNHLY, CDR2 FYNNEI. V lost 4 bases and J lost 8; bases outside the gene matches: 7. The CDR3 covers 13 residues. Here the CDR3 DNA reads TGTGCCAGCAGTGGGACAGGAGAAGCGGGCTACACCTTC. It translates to CASSGTGEAGYTF. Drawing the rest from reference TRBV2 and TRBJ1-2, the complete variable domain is EPEVTQTPSHQVTQMGQEVILRCVPISNHLYFYWYRQILGQKVEFLVSFYNNEISEKSEIFDDQFSVERPDGSNFTLKIRSTKLEDSAMYFCASSGTGEAGYTFGSGTRLTVV.

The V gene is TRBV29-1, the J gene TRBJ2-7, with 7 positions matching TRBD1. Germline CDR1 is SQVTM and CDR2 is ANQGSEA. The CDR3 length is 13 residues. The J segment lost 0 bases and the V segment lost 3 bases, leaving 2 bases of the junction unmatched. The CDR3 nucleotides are TGCAGCGTTGAGACAGGGTTCTCCTACGAGCAGTACTTC. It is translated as CSVETGFSYEQYF.

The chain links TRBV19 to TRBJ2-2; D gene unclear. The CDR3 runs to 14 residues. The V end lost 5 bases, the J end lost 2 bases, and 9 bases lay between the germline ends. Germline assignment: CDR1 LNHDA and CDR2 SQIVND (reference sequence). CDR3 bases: TGTGCCAGTAGTCCCAGGTTCAACACCGGGGAGCTGTTTTTT. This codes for CASSPRFNTGELFF.

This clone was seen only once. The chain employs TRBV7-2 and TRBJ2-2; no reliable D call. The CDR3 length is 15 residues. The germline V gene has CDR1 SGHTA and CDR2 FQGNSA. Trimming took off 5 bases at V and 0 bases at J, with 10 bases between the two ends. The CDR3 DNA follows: TGTGCCAGCAGCCCACCCGGGTCGAACACCGGGGAGCTGTTTTTT. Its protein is CASSPPGSNTGELFF.

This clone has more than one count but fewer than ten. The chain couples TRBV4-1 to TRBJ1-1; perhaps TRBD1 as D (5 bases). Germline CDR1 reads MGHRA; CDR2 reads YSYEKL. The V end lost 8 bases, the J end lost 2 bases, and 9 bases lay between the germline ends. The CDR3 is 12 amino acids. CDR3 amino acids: CASLGLNTEAFF. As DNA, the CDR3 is TGCGCCAGCTTGGGACTCAACACTGAAGCTTTCTTT.

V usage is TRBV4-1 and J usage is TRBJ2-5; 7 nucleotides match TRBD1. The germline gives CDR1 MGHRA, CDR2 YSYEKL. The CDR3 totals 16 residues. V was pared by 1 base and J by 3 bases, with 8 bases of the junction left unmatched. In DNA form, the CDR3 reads TGCGCCAGCAGCCAAGGGCCGGGACAGCCGGAAGAGACCCAGTACTTC. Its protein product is CASSQGPGQPEETQYF.